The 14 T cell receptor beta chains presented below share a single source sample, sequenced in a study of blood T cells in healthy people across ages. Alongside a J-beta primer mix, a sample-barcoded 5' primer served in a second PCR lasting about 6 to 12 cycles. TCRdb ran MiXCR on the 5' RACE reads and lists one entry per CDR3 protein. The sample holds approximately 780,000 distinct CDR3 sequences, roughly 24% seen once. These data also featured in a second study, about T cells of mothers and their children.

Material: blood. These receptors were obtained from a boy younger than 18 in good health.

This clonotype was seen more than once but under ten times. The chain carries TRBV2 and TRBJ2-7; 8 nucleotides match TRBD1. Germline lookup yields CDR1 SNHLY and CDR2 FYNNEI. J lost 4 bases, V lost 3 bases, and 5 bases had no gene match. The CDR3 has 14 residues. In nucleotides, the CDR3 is TGTGCCAGCAGTGACCAGGGGGCATGGTACGAGCAGTACTTC. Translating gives CASSDQGAWYEQYF.

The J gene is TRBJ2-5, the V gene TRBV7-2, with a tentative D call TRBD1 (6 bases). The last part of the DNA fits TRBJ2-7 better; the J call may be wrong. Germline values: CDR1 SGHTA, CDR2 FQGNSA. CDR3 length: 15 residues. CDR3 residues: CASSPFERGSSEQYF. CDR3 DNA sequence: TGTGCCAGCAGCCCGTTCGAGAGGGGGAGTAGCGAGCAGTACTTC.

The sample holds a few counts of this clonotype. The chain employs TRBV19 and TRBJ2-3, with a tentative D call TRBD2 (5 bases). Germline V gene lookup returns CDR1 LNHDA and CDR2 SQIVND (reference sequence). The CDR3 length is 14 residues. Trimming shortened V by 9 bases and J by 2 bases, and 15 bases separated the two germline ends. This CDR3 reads CARVRASATDTQYF. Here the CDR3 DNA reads TGTGCCAGAGTGAGGGCCTCGGCCACAGATACGCAGTATTTT. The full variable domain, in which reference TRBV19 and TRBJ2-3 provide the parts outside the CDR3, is DGGITQSPKYLFRKEGQNVTLSCEQNLNHDAMYWYRQDPGQGLRLIYYSQIVNDFQKGDIAEGYSVSREKKESFPLTVTSAQKNPTAFYLCARVRASATDTQYFGPGTRLTVL.

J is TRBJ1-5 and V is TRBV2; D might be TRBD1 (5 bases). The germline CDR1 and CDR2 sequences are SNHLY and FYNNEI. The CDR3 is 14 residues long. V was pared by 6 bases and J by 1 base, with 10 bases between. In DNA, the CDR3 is TGTGCCAGCAGGGTGTCAGGGAGCAATCAGCCCCAGCATTTT. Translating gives CASRVSGSNQPQHF.

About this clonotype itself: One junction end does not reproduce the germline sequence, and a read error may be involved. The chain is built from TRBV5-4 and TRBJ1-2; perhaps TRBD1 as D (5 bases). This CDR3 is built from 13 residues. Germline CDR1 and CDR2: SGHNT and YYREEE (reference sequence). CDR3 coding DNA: TGTGCCAGCAGACTGGCCGGGGGTTGGGGCTGCACCTTC. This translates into CASRLAGGWGCTF.

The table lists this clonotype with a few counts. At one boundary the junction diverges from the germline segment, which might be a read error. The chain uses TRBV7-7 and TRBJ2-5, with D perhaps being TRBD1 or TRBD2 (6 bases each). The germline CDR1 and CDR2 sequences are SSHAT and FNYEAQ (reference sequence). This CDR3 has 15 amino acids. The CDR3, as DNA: TGTGCTAGCAGCCGCGGGACACCTTCAGAAGAGACCCAGTACTTC. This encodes CASSRGTPSEETQYF.

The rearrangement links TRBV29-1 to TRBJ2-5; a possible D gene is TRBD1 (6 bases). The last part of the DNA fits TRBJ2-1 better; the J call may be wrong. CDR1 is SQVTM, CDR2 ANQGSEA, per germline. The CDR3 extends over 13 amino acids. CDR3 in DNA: TGCAGCGTTTACGACCCGCAGGACAGTGAGCAGTTCTTC. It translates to CSVYDPQDSEQFF.

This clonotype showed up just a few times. The CDR3 DNA reads as TGTGCCAGCTCCCCTTGGGGGGGAAACACTGAAGCTTTCTTT. Protein: CASSPWGGNTEAFF. This sequence joins TRBV5-6 and TRBJ1-1, with a possible D match to TRBD1 (5 bases). V lost 7 bases, J lost 2 bases, and 15 bases lay in between. CDR1 SGHDT and CDR2 YYEEEE come from the germline V gene. The CDR3 is 14 residues long. Together with reference TRBV5-6 and TRBJ1-1, the CDR3 gives the full variable domain: DAGVTQSPTHLIKTRGQQVTLRCSPKSGHDTVSWYQQALGQGPQFIFQYYEEEERQRGNFPDRFSGHQFPNYSSELNVNALLLGDSALYLCASSPWGGNTEAFFGQGTRLTVV.

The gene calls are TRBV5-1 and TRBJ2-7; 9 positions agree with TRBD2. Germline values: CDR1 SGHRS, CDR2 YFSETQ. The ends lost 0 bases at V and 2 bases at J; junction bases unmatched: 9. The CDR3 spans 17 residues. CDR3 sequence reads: CASSLAQRGAGTYEQYF. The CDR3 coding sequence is TGCGCCAGCAGCTTGGCCCAGCGGGGGGCCGGAACCTACGAGCAGTACTTC.

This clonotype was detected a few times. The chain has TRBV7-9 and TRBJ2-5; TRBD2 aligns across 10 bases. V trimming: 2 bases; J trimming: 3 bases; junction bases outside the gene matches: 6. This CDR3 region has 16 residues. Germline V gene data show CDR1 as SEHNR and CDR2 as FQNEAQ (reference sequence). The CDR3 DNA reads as TGTGCCAGCAGCTTACCAGTGGGACTAGCGAAAGAGACCCAGTACTTC. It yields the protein CASSLPVGLAKETQYF.

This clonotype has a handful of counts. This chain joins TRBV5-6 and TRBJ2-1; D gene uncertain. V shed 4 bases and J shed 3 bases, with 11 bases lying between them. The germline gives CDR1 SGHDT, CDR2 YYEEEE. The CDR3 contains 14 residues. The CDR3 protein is CASSLSEDYNEQFF. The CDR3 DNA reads TGTGCCAGCAGCCTGTCCGAGGACTACAATGAGCAGTTCTTC.

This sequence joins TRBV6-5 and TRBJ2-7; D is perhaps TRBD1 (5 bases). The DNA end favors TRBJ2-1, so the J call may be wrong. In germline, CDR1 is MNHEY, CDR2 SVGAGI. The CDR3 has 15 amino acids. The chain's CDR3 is CASSYTPGAYNEQFF. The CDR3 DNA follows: TGTGCCAGCAGTTACACGCCTGGGGCTTACAATGAGCAGTTCTTC.

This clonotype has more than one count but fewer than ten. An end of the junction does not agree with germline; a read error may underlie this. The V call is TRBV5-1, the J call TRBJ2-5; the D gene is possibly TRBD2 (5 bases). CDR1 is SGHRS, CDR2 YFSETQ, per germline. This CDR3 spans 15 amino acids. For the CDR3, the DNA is TGCGCCAGCAGCCCAGGACTCGCCCACCAGGAGACCCAGTACTTC. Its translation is CASSPGLAHQETQYF.

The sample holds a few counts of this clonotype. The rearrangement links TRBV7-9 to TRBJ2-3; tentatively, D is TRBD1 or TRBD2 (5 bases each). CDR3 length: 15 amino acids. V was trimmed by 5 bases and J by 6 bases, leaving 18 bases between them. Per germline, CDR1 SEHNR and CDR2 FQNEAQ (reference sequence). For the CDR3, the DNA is TGTGCCAGCAGCCCCTGGGACCAAAGGGGCGATACGCAGTATTTT. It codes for CASSPWDQRGDTQYF.